The 26 T cell receptor beta chains given below trace back to one sample, sequenced in a study of control samples from healthy donors and cancer patients. Some clones are missing from TCRdb's copy, which holds only in-frame ones; the method was immunoSEQ multiplex PCR. Of about 74,000 clones listed, around nine tenths are singletons. Sequenced: blood. These receptors were collected from a woman in her 50s in good health.

The chain carries TRBV5-6 and TRBJ1-6; D gene ambiguous. CDR3 length: 18 residues. The germline V gene has CDR1 SGHDT and CDR2 YYEEEE. The V end was cut by 1 base, the J end by 0 bases, with 14 bases between. CDR3 sequence reads: CASSLFAMGSSYNSPLHF. DNA for the CDR3: TGTGCCAGCAGCTTGTTTGCTATGGGCAGCTCCTATAATTCACCCCTCCACTTT. Variable domain in full (rest from reference TRBV5-6 and TRBJ1-6): DAGVTQSPTHLIKTRGQQVTLRCSPKSGHDTVSWYQQALGQGPQFIFQYYEEEERQRGNFPDRFSGHQFPNYSSELNVNALLLGDSALYLCASSLFAMGSSYNSPLHFGNGTRLTVT.

The chain uses TRBV13 and TRBJ1-1; tentative D call: TRBD1 (5 bases). The V gene lost 5 bases and the J gene lost 4 bases, with 11 bases spanning the gap. Looked up from germline, CDR1 is PRHDT and CDR2 is FYEKMQ (reference sequence). The CDR3 sequence is 13 residues long. The CDR3 nucleotides read TGTGCCAGCAGCCACCGGGACCTCACTGAAGCTTTCTTT. It specifies CASSHRDLTEAFF.

This rearrangement joins TRBV14 to TRBJ1-2; no firm D call. V dropped 0 bases and J dropped 4 bases, with 9 bases sitting between them. This CDR3 comprises 14 residues. CDR1 and CDR2 (germline): SGHDN, FVKESK. The CDR3 region is CASSQDRAAYGYTF. The CDR3 nucleotides are TGTGCCAGCAGCCAAGATCGGGCGGCCTATGGCTACACCTTC.

Here the CDR3 reads CASSLRSANEKLFF. DNA for the CDR3: TGTGCCAGCAGCTTAAGGAGTGCTAATGAAAAACTGTTTTTT. The chain has TRBV7-2 and TRBJ1-4; D unclear. The V end was cut by 2 bases, the J end by 3 bases, with 7 bases between. The CDR3 has 14 amino acids. From germline, CDR1 is SGHTA and CDR2 FQGNSA.

As concerns this clone: Within the sample, other DNA sequences also encode this same CDR3. This chain links TRBV5-6 with TRBJ2-2; 8 bases line up with TRBD2. V lost 4 bases, J lost 2 bases, and 4 bases stayed unmatched. Germline CDR1 and CDR2: SGHDT and YYEEEE. The CDR3 loop spans 15 amino acids. CDR3 DNA sequence: TGTGCCAGCAGCCGGGGGGGGTACAACACCGGGGAGCTGTTTTTT. This gives the protein CASSRGGYNTGELFF.

The chain combines TRBV5-1 with TRBJ2-7, with D hard to call. Germline-derived CDR1 and CDR2 are SGHRS and YFSETQ. Trimming stripped 1 base from V and 1 base from J, with 3 bases between. This CDR3 comprises 12 residues. CDR3 region: CASSLPSYEQYF. CDR3 bases: TGCGCCAGCAGCTTGCCATCCTACGAGCAGTACTTC.

This clone turned up a few times. The chain carries TRBV6-6 and TRBJ1-5; D unclear. The germline gives CDR1 MNHNY, CDR2 SVGAGI (reference sequence). Trimming stripped 5 bases from V and 4 bases from J, with 6 bases between. The CDR3 is 12 residues long. CDR3 sequence (DNA): TGTGCCAGCAGTCCATCGAATCAGCCCCAGCATTTT. It is translated as CASSPSNQPQHF.

The chain links TRBV28 to TRBJ1-6; D perhaps matches TRBD1 (6 bases). The CDR3 spans 14 residues. Germline V gene data show CDR1 as MDHEN and CDR2 as SYDVKM. V lost 6 bases and J 8 bases, leaving 14 bases between the germline ends. The CDR3 DNA is TGTGCCAGCAGCATGGGACAATCGGATTCACCCCTCCACTTT. Protein sequence: CASSMGQSDSPLHF.

This clone has just a few counts. The J gene is TRBJ1-6, the V gene TRBV6-6, with TRBD1 identical over 8 bases. The germline CDR1 and CDR2 sequences are MNHNY and SVGAGI (reference sequence). The CDR3 totals 16 residues. V lost 5 bases, J lost 10 bases, and 13 bases stayed unmatched. DNA for the CDR3: TGTGCCAGCAGTCGATCCTTCACAGGGGGGTGGTCACCCCTCCACTTT. Residues: CASSRSFTGGWSPLHF.

The rearrangement uses TRBV4-1 and TRBJ2-1; D remains ambiguous. Germline CDR1 is MGHRA and CDR2 is YSYEKL. V was cut by 0 bases and J by 3 bases, with 3 bases left in between. This CDR3 is 13 amino acids long. CDR3 residues: CASSQDNYNEQFF. CDR3 DNA sequence: TGCGCCAGCAGCCAAGATAACTACAATGAGCAGTTCTTC.

The chain recombines TRBV7-9 with TRBJ1-2; D might be TRBD1 (6 bases). CDR3 length: 16 residues. V was pared by 5 bases and J by 0 bases, with 16 bases between. In germline, CDR1 is SEHNR, CDR2 FQNEAQ (reference sequence). The CDR3 reads CASSPYRVQANYGYTF. The CDR3 nucleotides are TGTGCCAGCAGCCCCTACAGGGTCCAAGCTAACTATGGCTACACCTTC.

The J gene is TRBJ1-6, the V gene TRBV4-1; D possibly corresponds to TRBD1 (5 bases). V was pared by 1 base and J by 10 bases, with 8 bases between. Germline V CDR1 and CDR2: MGHRA, YSYEKL. The CDR3 runs 13 residues. CDR3 in DNA: TGCGCCAGCAGCCAAGCTCGGGACTCACCCCTCCACTTT. Translating gives CASSQARDSPLHF.

This chain joins TRBV4-2 and TRBJ1-5; D unclear. The germline CDR1 and CDR2 sequences are LGHNA and YNFKEQ. This CDR3 is 13 amino acids long. Trimming left V 0 bases short and J 6 bases short, with 6 bases between. CDR3: CASSQDLGQPQHF. In DNA, the CDR3 is TGTGCCAGCAGCCAAGATTTGGGTCAGCCCCAGCATTTT.

J is TRBJ1-1 and V is TRBV7-9; D is unclear. In germline, CDR1 is SEHNR, CDR2 FQNEAQ (reference sequence). The CDR3 has 16 amino acids. The germline V and J ends were trimmed by 2 bases and 0 bases, with 13 bases remaining between them. The DNA for the CDR3 is TGTGCCAGCAGCTTATTCAGAACCCAAATGAACACTGAAGCTTTCTTT. Protein: CASSLFRTQMNTEAFF.

This clone was counted a single time. The chain recombines TRBV3-1 (or the pseudogene TRBV3-2) with TRBJ1-2, with 9 bases fitting TRBD1. The V and J ends lost 4 bases and 8 bases, in that order; junction bases with no gene match: 8. There are 14 residues in the CDR3. The germline CDR1 and CDR2 sequences are LGHDT and YNNKEL (reference sequence). The CDR3 spells CASSPGTGLRGYTF. CDR3 nucleotide sequence: TGTGCCAGCAGCCCCGGGACAGGGCTGCGGGGCTACACCTTC.

DNA for the CDR3: TGTGCCAGCGTTCAGTTCAATAATGAAAAACTGTTTTTT. This gives the protein CASVQFNNEKLFF. This rearrangement joins TRBV6-5 to TRBJ1-4; D is ambiguous. CDR1 and CDR2 (germline): MNHEY, SVGAGI. This CDR3 contains 13 residues. Trimming stripped 8 bases from V and 4 bases from J, with 11 bases between.

Here the CDR3 reads CSASSIAGSTDTQYF. CDR3 in DNA: TGCAGTGCTAGTTCAATAGCGGGCAGCACAGATACGCAGTATTTT. The rearrangement joins TRBV20-1 to TRBJ2-3; 7 positions match TRBD2. From germline, CDR1 is DFQATT and CDR2 SNEGSKA (reference sequence). Trimming at V came to 3 bases and at J to 0 bases, leaving 6 bases not matched to a gene. The length of the CDR3 is 15 residues.

J is TRBJ2-7 and V is TRBV11-2; tentatively, D is TRBD2 (5 bases). CDR3 length equals 17 residues. The germline V gene encodes CDR1 SGHAT and CDR2 FQNNGV. Trimming removed 0 bases from V and 4 bases from J, with 19 bases in between. In DNA, the CDR3 is TGTGCCAGCAGCTTAGAAGTCGGGGTGGCCCCGGAGTACGAGCAGTACTTC. The encoded protein is CASSLEVGVAPEYEQYF.

This clone turned up a few times. The rearrangement links TRBV6-1 to TRBJ1-5; D unresolved. V lost 2 bases, J lost 0 bases, and 8 bases lay in between. The germline gives CDR1 MNHNS, CDR2 SASEGT. The CDR3 extends over 15 amino acids. The CDR3 here is CASSETRGSNQPQHF. CDR3 nucleotide sequence: TGTGCCAGCAGTGAAACCCGAGGTAGCAATCAGCCCCAGCATTTT.

This chain joins TRBV7-2 and TRBJ2-7; 9 nucleotides match TRBD1. The ends lost 3 bases at V and 3 bases at J; junction bases unmatched: 3. CDR3 size: 14 residues. Per germline, CDR1 SGHTA and CDR2 FQGNSA. CDR3 in DNA: TGTGCCAGCAGCTTCCGGGACAGGGACTACGAGCAGTACTTC. Amino acid sequence: CASSFRDRDYEQYF.

The chain links TRBV29-1 to TRBJ1-3; D possibly corresponds to TRBD1 (5 bases). The V and J ends lost 7 bases and 3 bases respectively, with 7 bases between them. The V gene's germline CDR1 is SQVTM and CDR2 ANQGSEA. The CDR3 sequence is 11 residues long. The DNA for the CDR3 is TGCAGCGGCGACAGTGGAAACACCATATATTTT. It encodes CSGDSGNTIYF.

The chain carries TRBV2 and TRBJ1-4; TRBD1 matches at 7 bases. This CDR3 is 19 amino acids long. After removal of 5 bases from V and 0 bases from J, the junction contained 15 bases not matched to a gene. CDR1 and CDR2 from the germline V gene are SNHLY and FYNNEI. CDR3 coding DNA: TGTGCCAGCAGTTACCTTGGACAGGTGGGACCTGCAACTAATGAAAAACTGTTTTTT. Translation gives CASSYLGQVGPATNEKLFF.

V is TRBV20-1 and J is TRBJ2-5, with D unresolved. The CDR3 consists of 15 residues. The germline V gene encodes CDR1 DFQATT and CDR2 SNEGSKA (reference sequence). With 3 bases removed from V and 0 bases from J, the gap between germline ends came to 14 bases. DNA of the CDR3: TGCAGTGCTAGTCCCCCAGGAGAGTACCAAGAGACCCAGTACTTC. This codes for CSASPPGEYQETQYF.

The chain uses TRBV19 and TRBJ2-1; 8 bases align to TRBD1. Trimming cost V 3 bases and J 3 bases; bases outside gene matches: 4. The CDR3 spans 15 residues. The germline gives CDR1 LNHDA, CDR2 SQIVND (reference sequence). For the CDR3, the DNA is TGTGCCAGTAGTATGGGACAGGTTGGCTACAATGAGCAGTTCTTC. Protein: CASSMGQVGYNEQFF.

The chain has TRBV5-1 and TRBJ2-3; 7 bases map to TRBD1. J gave up 3 bases and V 0 bases, and 7 bases lay outside the gene matches. This CDR3 is 16 amino acids long. Germline CDR1 SGHRS, CDR2 YFSETQ. The CDR3 bases are TGCGCCAGCAGCTTGGCCGACAGGGTACGGACAGATACGCAGTATTTT. It is translated as CASSLADRVRTDTQYF. Variable domain in full (rest from reference TRBV5-1 and TRBJ2-3): KAGVTQTPRYLIKTRGQQVTLSCSPISGHRSVSWYQQTPGQGLQFLFEYFSETQRNKGNFPGRFSGRQFSNSRSEMNVSTLELGDSALYLCASSLADRVRTDTQYFGPGTRLTVL.

The chain uses TRBV7-9 and TRBJ1-2; D might be TRBD1 (5 bases). This CDR3 is built from 13 residues. The V gene lost 2 bases and the J gene lost 5 bases, with 9 bases spanning the gap. Germline CDR1 is SEHNR and CDR2 is FQNEAQ (reference sequence). The CDR3 nucleotides read TGTGCCAGCAGCTTATCAAGGGGATATGGCTACACCTTC. Protein: CASSLSRGYGYTF.